The clone carrying this T cell receptor beta chain was detected only once. Its antigen is not identified. This sample was taken from a study of T cells and copy number aberrations in small-cell lung cancer. Regarding the study as a whole: A small sample size limited this study; results need validation. Compared with adjacent lung tissue, tumors had lower T-cell richness and clonality and non-significantly lower density. All specimens were formalin-fixed paraffin-embedded tissue, prone to sequencing artifacts.

V was shortened by 0 bases and J by 4 bases, with 10 bases between the two germline ends. Germline-derived CDR1 and CDR2 are SGDLS and YYNGEE. The CDR3 has 15 residues. Only tumor regions expected to give at least 150 ng DNA were used. This table comes from immunoSEQ multiplex PCR, and its TCRdb copy is limited to in-frame clones, with some not included. The data contain about 1,300 clones, approximately 84% of them singletons. Source material: tumor tissue. The chain couples TRBV9 to TRBJ2-2; D gene ambiguous. The origin of this receptor is a man between 60 and 75 years old with small cell lung cancer. CDR3 region: CASSVARVSTGELFF. CDR3 nucleotide sequence: TGTGCCAGCAGCGTAGCTAGGGTATCCACCGGGGAGCTGTTTTTT.